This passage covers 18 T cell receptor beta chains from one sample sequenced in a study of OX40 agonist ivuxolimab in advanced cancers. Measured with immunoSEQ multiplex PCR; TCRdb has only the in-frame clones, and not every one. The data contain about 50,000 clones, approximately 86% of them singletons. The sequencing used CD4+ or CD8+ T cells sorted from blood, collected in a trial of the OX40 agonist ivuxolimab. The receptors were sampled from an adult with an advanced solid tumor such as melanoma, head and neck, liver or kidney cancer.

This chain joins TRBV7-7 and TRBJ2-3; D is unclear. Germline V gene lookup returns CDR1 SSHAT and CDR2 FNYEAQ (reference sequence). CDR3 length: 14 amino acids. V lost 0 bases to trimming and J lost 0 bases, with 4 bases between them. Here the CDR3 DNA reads TGTGCCAGCAGCTTAGCCGGGAGCACAGATACGCAGTATTTT. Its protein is CASSLAGSTDTQYF.

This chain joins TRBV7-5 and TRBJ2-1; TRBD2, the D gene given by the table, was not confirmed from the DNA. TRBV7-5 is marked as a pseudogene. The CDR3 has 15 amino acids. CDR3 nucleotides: TGTGCCAGAAGCTTTGGGACTAGCGGATACAATGAGCAGTTCTTC. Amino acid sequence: CARSFGTSGYNEQFF.

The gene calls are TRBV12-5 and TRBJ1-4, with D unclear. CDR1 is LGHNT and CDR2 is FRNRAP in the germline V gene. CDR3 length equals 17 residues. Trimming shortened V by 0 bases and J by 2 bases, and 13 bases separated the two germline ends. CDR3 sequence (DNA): TGTGCTAGTGGTTTGGTACAACTCCGGACCACTAATGAAAAACTGTTTTTT. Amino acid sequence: CASGLVQLRTTNEKLFF.

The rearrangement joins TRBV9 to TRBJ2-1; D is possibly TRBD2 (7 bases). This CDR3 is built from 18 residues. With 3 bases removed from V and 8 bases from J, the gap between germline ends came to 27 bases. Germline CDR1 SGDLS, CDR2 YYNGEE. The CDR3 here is CASSAPPSLRGQRDEQFF. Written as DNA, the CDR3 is TGTGCCAGCAGCGCCCCCCCCTCCCTGCGGGGGCAGAGGGATGAGCAGTTCTTC.

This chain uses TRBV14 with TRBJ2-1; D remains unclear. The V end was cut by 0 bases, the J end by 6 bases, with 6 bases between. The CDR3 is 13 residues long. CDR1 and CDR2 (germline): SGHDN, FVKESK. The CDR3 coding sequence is TGTGCCAGCAGCCAAGAGCTCACCAATGAGCAGTTCTTC. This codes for CASSQELTNEQFF.

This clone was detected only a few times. The CDR3 nucleotides read TGTGCCAGCAGCGGGCCGATACTAGCGGGCCAAGAGACCCAGTACTTC. Protein: CASSGPILAGQETQYF. This sequence joins TRBV9 and TRBJ2-5; 9 nucleotides match TRBD2. The CDR3 has 16 amino acids. With 3 bases clipped from V and 1 base from J, the junction kept 7 bases outside the gene matches. The V gene's germline CDR1 is SGDLS and CDR2 YYNGEE.

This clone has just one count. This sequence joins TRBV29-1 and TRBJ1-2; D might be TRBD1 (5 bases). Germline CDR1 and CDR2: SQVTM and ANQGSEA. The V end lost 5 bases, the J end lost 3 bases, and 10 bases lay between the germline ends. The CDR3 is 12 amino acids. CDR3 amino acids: CSVWGDHYGYTF. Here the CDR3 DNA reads TGCAGCGTTTGGGGGGATCACTATGGCTACACCTTC.

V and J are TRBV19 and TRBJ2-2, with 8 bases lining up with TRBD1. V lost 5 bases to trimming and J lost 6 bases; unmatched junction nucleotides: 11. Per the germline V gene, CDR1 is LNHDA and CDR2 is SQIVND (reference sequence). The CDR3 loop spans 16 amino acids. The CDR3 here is CASSARTGYGSGELFF. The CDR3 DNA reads TGTGCCAGTAGTGCCCGGACAGGGTATGGTTCCGGGGAGCTGTTTTTT.

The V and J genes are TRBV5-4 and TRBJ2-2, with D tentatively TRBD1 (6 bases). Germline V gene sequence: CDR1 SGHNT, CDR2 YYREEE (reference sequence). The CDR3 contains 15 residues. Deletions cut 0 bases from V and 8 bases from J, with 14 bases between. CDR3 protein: CASSLGTGNGGELFF. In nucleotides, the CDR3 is TGTGCCAGCAGCTTGGGTACAGGGAATGGGGGGGAGCTGTTTTTT.

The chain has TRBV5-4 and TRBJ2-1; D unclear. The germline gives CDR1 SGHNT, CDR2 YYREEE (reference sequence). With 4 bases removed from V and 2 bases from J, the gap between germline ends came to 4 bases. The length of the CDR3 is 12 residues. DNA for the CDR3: TGTGCCAGCAGCATGACCTACAATGAGCAGTTCTTC. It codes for CASSMTYNEQFF.

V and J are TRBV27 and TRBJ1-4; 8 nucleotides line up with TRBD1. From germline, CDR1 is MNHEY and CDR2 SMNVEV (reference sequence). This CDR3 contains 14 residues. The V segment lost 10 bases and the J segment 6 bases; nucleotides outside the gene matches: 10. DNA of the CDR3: TGTGCCACCTCCCGGACAGGGTTTTATGAAAAACTGTTTTTT. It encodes CATSRTGFYEKLFF.

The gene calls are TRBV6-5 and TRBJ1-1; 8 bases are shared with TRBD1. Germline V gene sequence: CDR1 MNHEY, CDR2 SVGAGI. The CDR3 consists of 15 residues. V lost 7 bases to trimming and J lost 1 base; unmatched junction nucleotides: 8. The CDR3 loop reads CASISDRARNTEAFF. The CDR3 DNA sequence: TGTGCCAGCATCTCGGACAGGGCGAGGAACACTGAAGCTTTCTTT.

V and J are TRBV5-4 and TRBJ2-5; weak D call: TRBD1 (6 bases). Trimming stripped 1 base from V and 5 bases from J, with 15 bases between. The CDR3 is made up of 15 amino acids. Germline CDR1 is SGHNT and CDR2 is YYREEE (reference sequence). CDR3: CASSLIVQGSETQYF. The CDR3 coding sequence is TGTGCCAGCAGCTTGATTGTACAGGGCAGCGAGACCCAGTACTTC. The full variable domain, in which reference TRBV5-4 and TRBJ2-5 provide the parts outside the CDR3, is ETGVTQSPTHLIKTRGQQVTLRCSSQSGHNTVSWYQQALGQGPQFIFQYYREEENGRGNFPPRFSGLQFPNYSSELNVNALELDDSALYLCASSLIVQGSETQYFGPGTRLLVL.

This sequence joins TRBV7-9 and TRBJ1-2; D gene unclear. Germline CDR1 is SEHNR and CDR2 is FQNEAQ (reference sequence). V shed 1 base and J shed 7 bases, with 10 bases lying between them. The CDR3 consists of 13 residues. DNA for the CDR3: TGTGCCAGCAGCTTAGAGGAGTTGACTGGCTACACCTTC. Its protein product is CASSLEELTGYTF.

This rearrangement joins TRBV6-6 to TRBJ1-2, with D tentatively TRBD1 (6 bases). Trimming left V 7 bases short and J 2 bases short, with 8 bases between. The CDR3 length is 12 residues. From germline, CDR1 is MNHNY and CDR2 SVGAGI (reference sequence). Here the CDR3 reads CASKGGNYGYTF. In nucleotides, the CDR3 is TGTGCCAGCAAAGGGGGAAACTATGGCTACACCTTC.

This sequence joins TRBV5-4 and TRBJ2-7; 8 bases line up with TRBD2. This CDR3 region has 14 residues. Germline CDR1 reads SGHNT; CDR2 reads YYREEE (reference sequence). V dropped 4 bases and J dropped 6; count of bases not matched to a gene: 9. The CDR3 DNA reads TGTGCCAGCAGCACGGGGGGGGGTTCCGGCGAGCAGTACTTC. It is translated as CASSTGGGSGEQYF.

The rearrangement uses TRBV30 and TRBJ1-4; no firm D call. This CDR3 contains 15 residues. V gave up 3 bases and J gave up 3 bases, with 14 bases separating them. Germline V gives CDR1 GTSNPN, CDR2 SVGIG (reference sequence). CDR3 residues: CAWSAGPAANEKLFF. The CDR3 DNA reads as TGTGCCTGGAGCGCTGGTCCCGCGGCTAATGAAAAACTGTTTTTT.

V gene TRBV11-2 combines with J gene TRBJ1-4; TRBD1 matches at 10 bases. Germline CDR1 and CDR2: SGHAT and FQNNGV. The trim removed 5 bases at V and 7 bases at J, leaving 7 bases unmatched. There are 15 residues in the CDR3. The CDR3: CASSTRDRGPEKLFF. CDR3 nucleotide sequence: TGTGCCAGCAGCACACGGGACAGGGGACCTGAAAAACTGTTTTTT.